This TCR beta chain came from a study of cytomegalovirus exposure and HLA in healthy donors. A multiplex PCR was run with 60 Vbeta primers and 13 Jbeta primers. Only in-frame clones appear in the TCRdb table, and some are missing; sequencing was by immunoSEQ multiplex PCR. The top ten hold about 1.8% of the sample, which has about 130,000 clones, approximately 85% seen once. V lost 0 bases to trimming and J lost 5 bases; unmatched junction nucleotides: 6. Germline-derived CDR1 and CDR2 are SGHVS and FQNEAQ. The CDR3 covers 15 residues. The sample taken for sequencing was PBMCs. The chain links TRBV7-8 to TRBJ2-5; 7 bases align to TRBD2. This receptor was taken from a boy aged 5-17 years in good health and CMV-seronegative. For the CDR3, the DNA is TGTGCCAGCAGCTTAGCGGGAGGGTCGCGGGAGACCCAGTACTTC. Translating it yields CASSLAGGSRETQYF.